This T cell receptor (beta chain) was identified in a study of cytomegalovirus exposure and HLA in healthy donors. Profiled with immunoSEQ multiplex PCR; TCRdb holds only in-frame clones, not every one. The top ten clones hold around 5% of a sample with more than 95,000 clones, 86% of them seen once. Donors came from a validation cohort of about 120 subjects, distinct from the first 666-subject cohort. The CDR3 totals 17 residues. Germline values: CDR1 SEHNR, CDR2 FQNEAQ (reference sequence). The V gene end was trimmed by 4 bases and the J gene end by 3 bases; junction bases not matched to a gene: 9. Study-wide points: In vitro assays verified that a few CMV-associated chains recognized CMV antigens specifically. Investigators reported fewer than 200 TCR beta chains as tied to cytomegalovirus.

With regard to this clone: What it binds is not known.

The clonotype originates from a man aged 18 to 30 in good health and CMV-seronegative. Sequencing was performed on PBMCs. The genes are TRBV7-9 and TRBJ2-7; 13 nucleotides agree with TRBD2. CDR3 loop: CASSSPETSGRIYEQYF. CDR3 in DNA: TGTGCCAGCAGCTCCCCTGAGACTAGCGGGAGGATCTACGAGCAGTACTTC.